This entry lists 32 T cell receptor beta chains sequenced from one sample in a study of blood T cell repertoires in COVID-19. Produced via immunoSEQ multiplex PCR; TCRdb's table is partial and in-frame only. The repertoire consists of fewer than 300,000 clones, with approximately 88% occurring once and the leading ten covering around 1.2%. Specimen: PBMCs or T cells enriched from blood (not recorded which). The receptors stem from a middle-aged woman with acute COVID-19.

The chain joins TRBV11-3 to TRBJ1-2, with TRBD1 identical over 7 bases. Germline values: CDR1 SGHNT, CDR2 YENEEA. The CDR3 sequence is 14 residues long. J was trimmed by 4 bases and V by 5 bases; bases with no gene match: 7. In nucleotides, the CDR3 is TGTGCCAGCAGCCCTTCTAGGGACAGCTATGGCTACACCTTC. As protein: CASSPSRDSYGYTF. Using reference TRBV11-3 and TRBJ1-2 for the parts outside the CDR3, the full variable domain is EAGVVQSPRYKIIEKKQPVAFWCNPISGHNTLYWYLQNLGQGPELLIRYENEEAVDDSQLPKDRFSAERLKGVDSTLKIQPAELGDSAVYLCASSPSRDSYGYTFGSGTRLTVV.

This sequence joins TRBV7-9 and TRBJ1-2; 12 bases fit TRBD1. This CDR3 has 17 residues. V shed 5 bases and J 6 bases; nucleotides not matched to a gene: 13. Per the germline V gene, CDR1 is SEHNR and CDR2 is FQNEAQ (reference sequence). The CDR3 protein is CASSPEGQGAKEDGYTF. The CDR3 coding sequence is TGTGCCAGCAGCCCCGAGGGACAGGGGGCAAAAGAGGATGGCTACACCTTC. Supplemented by reference TRBV7-9 and TRBJ1-2, the full variable domain reads DTGVSQNPRHKITKRGQNVTFRCDPISEHNRLYWYRQTLGQGPEFLTYFQNEAQLEKSRLLSDRFSAERPKGSFSTLEIQRTEQGDSAMYLCASSPEGQGAKEDGYTFGSGTRLTVV.

This clone came up once. The chain carries TRBV30 and TRBJ2-1, with 15 bases fitting TRBD2. With V trimmed by 1 base and J by 2 bases, 6 bases remained unmatched. The CDR3 covers 18 residues. CDR1 and CDR2 (germline): GTSNPN, SVGIG (reference sequence). CDR3 in DNA: TGTGCCTGGAGTGATCTAGGACTAGCGGGGGGGACCTACAATGAGCAGTTCTTC. It is translated as CAWSDLGLAGGTYNEQFF.

CDR3 in amino acids: CASSPQRLREQYV. The CDR3 DNA reads as TGTGCCAGCAGTCCTCAGCGACTCCGCGAGCAGTACGTC. This chain uses TRBV6-5 with TRBJ2-7; no clear D gene. This CDR3 contains 13 residues. In germline, CDR1 is MNHEY, CDR2 SVGAGI. Between the trimmed V and J ends, which lost 5 bases and 6 bases, there was a span of 14 bases.

This chain joins TRBV28 and TRBJ1-2; 12 nucleotides match TRBD1. J lost 7 bases, V lost 8 bases, and 8 bases had no gene match. The CDR3 extends over 14 amino acids. Germline V gene sequence: CDR1 MDHEN, CDR2 SYDVKM. The CDR3 sequence is CASGRGQGATGYTF. The CDR3 DNA reads as TGTGCCAGCGGACGGGGACAGGGGGCGACTGGCTACACCTTC.

The chain has TRBV19 and TRBJ2-1, with 8 bases lining up with TRBD2. With 1 base clipped from V and 5 bases from J, the junction kept 19 bases outside the gene matches. CDR3 size: 20 residues. CDR1 LNHDA and CDR2 SQIVND come from the germline V gene (reference sequence). CDR3 sequence reads: CASSIVPLRRLAGIHNEQFF. CDR3 coding DNA: TGTGCCAGTAGTATAGTACCTTTAAGGCGGCTAGCGGGCATCCACAATGAGCAGTTCTTC.

The chain uses TRBV11-3 and TRBJ1-6; D possibly corresponds to TRBD1 (5 bases). This CDR3 contains 14 residues. V was trimmed by 0 bases and J by 10 bases, leaving 10 bases between them. Germline V CDR1 and CDR2: SGHNT, YENEEA. The CDR3 region is CASSLEGLSSPLHF. CDR3 sequence (DNA): TGTGCCAGCAGCTTAGAGGGACTTTCCTCACCCCTCCACTTT.

The chain uses TRBV7-8 and TRBJ2-2; D is possibly TRBD1 (6 bases). V shed 4 bases and J shed 5 bases, with 11 bases lying between them. Per the germline V gene, CDR1 is SGHVS and CDR2 is FQNEAQ. The CDR3 contains 14 residues. The chain's CDR3 is CASSSSGTTGELFF. DNA for the CDR3: TGTGCCAGCAGCTCCTCAGGGACAACCGGGGAGCTGTTTTTT.

The genes are TRBV11-3 and TRBJ2-2; 8 bases line up with TRBD1. Trimming took 3 bases from V and 3 from J; bases not matched to a gene: 6. Germline-derived CDR1 and CDR2 are SGHNT and YENEEA. The CDR3 loop spans 16 amino acids. This CDR3 is CASSFSRTGYTGELFF. The CDR3 DNA reads as TGTGCCAGCAGCTTCTCCAGGACAGGGTACACCGGGGAGCTGTTTTTT.

V and J are TRBV18 and TRBJ2-7; D might be TRBD2 (5 bases). The CDR3 contains 14 residues. CDR1 KGHSH and CDR2 LQKENI come from the germline V gene. Trimming removed 3 bases at V and 3 bases at J, with 12 bases between. CDR3 region: CASSPRSGGYEQYF. DNA of the CDR3: TGTGCCAGCTCACCCCGCAGTGGAGGCTACGAGCAGTACTTC.

This chain uses TRBV18 with TRBJ2-1; TRBD1 might be the D (6 bases). The CDR3 has 13 residues. The V end was cut by 3 bases, the J end by 5 bases, with 8 bases between. Looked up from germline, CDR1 is KGHSH and CDR2 is LQKENI. CDR3 sequence (DNA): TGTGCCAGCTCACCCCCAGGGGACAATGAGCAGTTCTTC. It encodes CASSPPGDNEQFF.

The chain employs TRBV7-9 and TRBJ2-1; 8 nucleotides agree with TRBD2. Germline values: CDR1 SEHNR, CDR2 FQNEAQ (reference sequence). The V gene end was trimmed by 1 base and the J gene end by 5 bases; junction bases not matched to a gene: 7. The CDR3 loop spans 16 amino acids. CDR3 nucleotides: TGTGCCAGCAGCTTAGTGTGGATTAGCGGGAACAATGAGCAGTTCTTC. Amino acid sequence: CASSLVWISGNNEQFF.

The chain links TRBV9 to TRBJ1-3; D is unclear. V lost 3 bases and J 0 bases, leaving 13 bases between the germline ends. This CDR3 region has 16 residues. CDR1 SGDLS and CDR2 YYNGEE come from the germline V gene. The CDR3 DNA sequence: TGTGCCAGCAGCGCGTGGCGCAGGAACTCTGGAAACACCATATATTTT. Its translation: CASSAWRRNSGNTIYF.

V and J are TRBV11-3 and TRBJ2-1, with D unresolved. The CDR3 contains 15 residues. Per germline, CDR1 SGHNT and CDR2 YENEEA. V was pared by 2 bases and J by 0 bases, with 8 bases between. The CDR3 sequence: CASSLLASSYNEQFF. The CDR3 DNA follows: TGTGCCAGCAGCTTACTCGCGAGCTCCTACAATGAGCAGTTCTTC.

The V gene is TRBV2, the J gene TRBJ1-4, with D unresolved. V was cut by 4 bases and J by 1 base, with 10 bases left in between. The CDR3 loop spans 15 amino acids. CDR1 and CDR2 from the germline V gene are SNHLY and FYNNEI. The CDR3 DNA reads TGTGCCAGCAGTGGACAAGGGAGAACTAATGAAAAACTGTTTTTT. Its translation: CASSGQGRTNEKLFF.

The chain recombines TRBV7-2 with TRBJ2-5, with TRBD2 identical over 13 bases. Germline V gene sequence: CDR1 SGHTA, CDR2 FQGNSA. The CDR3 is 15 residues long. The trim removed 4 bases at V and 5 bases at J, leaving 4 bases unmatched. CDR3 coding DNA: TGTGCCAGCAGCTACCGACTAGCGGGAGGTGAGACCCAGTACTTC. Translating gives CASSYRLAGGETQYF.

V usage is TRBV27 and J usage is TRBJ1-2; the D is unclear. The CDR3 consists of 14 residues. The V end was cut by 4 bases, the J end by 0 bases, with 9 bases between. From germline, CDR1 is MNHEY and CDR2 SMNVEV (reference sequence). The CDR3 DNA reads TGTGCCAGCAGTTCCCCAGGCACTAACTATGGCTACACCTTC. Protein: CASSSPGTNYGYTF.

This chain connects TRBV30 to TRBJ1-1; 9 bases fit TRBD1. Germline values: CDR1 GTSNPN, CDR2 SVGIG (reference sequence). After removal of 3 bases from V and 3 bases from J, the junction contained 5 bases not matched to a gene. This CDR3 spans 14 amino acids. CDR3: CAWSPRDRDTEAFF. CDR3 nucleotide sequence: TGTGCCTGGAGCCCCCGGGACAGGGACACTGAAGCTTTCTTT.

This clone was seen a few times. This chain uses TRBV7-2 with TRBJ1-5; no firm D call. CDR3 length equals 14 residues. V lost 5 bases and J 2 bases, leaving 10 bases between the germline ends. CDR1 is SGHTA, CDR2 FQGNSA, per germline. The CDR3 region has the DNA TGTGCCAGCAGCCCCATCACGGGCAATCAGCCCCAGCATTTT. This codes for CASSPITGNQPQHF.

V and J are TRBV5-1 and TRBJ1-1, with 12 bases matching TRBD1. Germline V gives CDR1 SGHRS, CDR2 YFSETQ. V shed 4 bases and J 6 bases; nucleotides not matched to a gene: 4. This CDR3 is built from 14 residues. CDR3 in amino acids: CASSRGQGASEAFF. The DNA of the CDR3 is TGCGCCAGCAGCCGGGGACAGGGGGCTTCTGAAGCTTTCTTT.

J is TRBJ1-2 and V is TRBV2, with D possibly TRBD1 on 6 matching bases. Germline-derived CDR1 and CDR2 are SNHLY and FYNNEI. The V end lost 1 base, the J end lost 7 bases, and 13 bases lay between the germline ends. The CDR3 contains 14 residues. Here the CDR3 DNA reads TGTGCCAGCAGTGAAGGGACAGCCCCGGGTGGCTACACCTTC. Its protein is CASSEGTAPGGYTF.

V is TRBV30 and J is TRBJ1-2; D unclear. Germline V lookup: CDR1 GTSNPN, CDR2 SVGIG (reference sequence). The CDR3 extends over 12 amino acids. The germline V and J ends were trimmed by 3 bases and 0 bases, with 5 bases remaining between them. CDR3 DNA sequence: TGTGCCTGGAGCGTAACTAACTATGGCTACACCTTC. Protein product: CAWSVTNYGYTF.

In this sample, this clone turned up once. This chain joins TRBV20-1 and TRBJ1-5, with 9 bases that match TRBD1. The V segment lost 3 bases and the J segment 3 bases; nucleotides outside the gene matches: 6. From germline, CDR1 is DFQATT and CDR2 SNEGSKA (reference sequence). The CDR3 is 15 residues long. The CDR3 protein is CSASPGTGFNQPQHF. The CDR3, as DNA: TGCAGTGCTAGTCCCGGGACAGGGTTCAATCAGCCCCAGCATTTT.

The chain couples TRBV19 to TRBJ2-1, with TRBD2 identical over 10 bases. V lost 7 bases, J lost 9 bases, and 12 bases stayed unmatched. Germline V gene data show CDR1 as LNHDA and CDR2 as SQIVND (reference sequence). There are 15 residues in the CDR3. The CDR3 loop reads CASNRLAGVIGEQFF. DNA for the CDR3: TGTGCCAGTAATCGGCTAGCGGGAGTTATCGGTGAGCAGTTCTTC.

The CDR3 is CASSSLTRNSYNEQFF. As DNA, the CDR3 is TGTGCCAGCAGCTCCCTGACTAGAAACTCCTACAATGAGCAGTTCTTC. The genes are TRBV5-6 and TRBJ2-1; TRBD2 is a possible D gene (6 bases). This CDR3 contains 16 residues. The germline V and J ends were trimmed by 3 bases and 0 bases, with 13 bases remaining between them. CDR1 and CDR2 from the germline V gene are SGHDT and YYEEEE.

The chain combines TRBV18 with TRBJ1-6; D might be TRBD1 (5 bases). The CDR3 has 18 residues. Deletions cut 2 bases from V and 0 bases from J, with 14 bases between. Germline CDR1 reads KGHSH; CDR2 reads LQKENI. The CDR3 is CASSPIQGRSSYNSPLHF. As DNA, the CDR3 is TGTGCCAGCTCACCAATCCAGGGTAGAAGCTCCTATAATTCACCCCTCCACTTT.

The CDR3 region is CASGTWGGGETQYF. In nucleotides, the CDR3 is TGTGCCAGCGGTACTTGGGGAGGCGGGGAGACCCAGTACTTC. The chain links TRBV19 to TRBJ2-5; maybe TRBD2 (6 bases). The CDR3 consists of 14 residues. With 9 bases removed from V and 5 bases from J, the gap between germline ends came to 19 bases. Germline V gives CDR1 LNHDA, CDR2 SQIVND (reference sequence).

This clone came up once. V is TRBV27 and J is TRBJ1-4, with TRBD1 matching over 8 bases. CDR3 length: 15 residues. V shed 5 bases and J 8 bases; nucleotides not matched to a gene: 10. CDR1 MNHEY and CDR2 SMNVEV come from the germline V gene (reference sequence). CDR3 sequence: CASSLNWQGAEKLFF. The DNA for the CDR3 is TGTGCCAGCAGTCTTAATTGGCAGGGGGCAGAAAAACTGTTTTTT.

This chain joins TRBV5-4 and TRBJ1-1; TRBD1 aligns across 11 bases. Per germline, CDR1 SGHNT and CDR2 YYREEE (reference sequence). V was pared by 6 bases and J by 5 bases, with 9 bases of the junction left unmatched. CDR3 length: 15 residues. Here the CDR3 reads CASTRPGQGVTEAFF. CDR3 DNA: TGTGCCAGCACACGGCCGGGACAGGGGGTTACTGAAGCTTTCTTT. Using reference TRBV5-4 and TRBJ1-1 for the parts outside the CDR3, the full variable domain is ETGVTQSPTHLIKTRGQQVTLRCSSQSGHNTVSWYQQALGQGPQFIFQYYREEENGRGNFPPRFSGLQFPNYSSELNVNALELDDSALYLCASTRPGQGVTEAFFGQGTRLTVV.

V usage is TRBV29-1 and J usage is TRBJ1-1; D is undetermined. CDR3 size: 13 residues. Germline V gives CDR1 SQVTM, CDR2 ANQGSEA. Trimming left V 7 bases short and J 3 bases short, with 15 bases between. The CDR3 loop reads CSGRPGSHTEAFF. The CDR3 DNA reads as TGCAGCGGGCGCCCGGGGTCGCACACTGAAGCTTTCTTT.

V is TRBV10-3 and J is TRBJ1-2; 7 nucleotides align to TRBD1. CDR3 length equals 17 residues. The germline V gene encodes CDR1 ENHRY and CDR2 SYGVKD. The V and J ends lost 3 bases and 2 bases, in that order; junction bases with no gene match: 12. The CDR3 bases are TGTGCCATCAGTGAATTAAGAACAGGGGCTATCAACTATGGCTACACCTTC. Protein: CAISELRTGAINYGYTF.

This sequence joins TRBV14 and TRBJ2-5, with unresolved D. With 1 base removed from V and 7 bases from J, the gap between germline ends came to 10 bases. CDR1 SGHDN and CDR2 FVKESK come from the germline V gene. This CDR3 contains 13 residues. The CDR3 loop reads CASSQGAVGTQYF. CDR3 in DNA: TGTGCCAGCAGCCAAGGAGCCGTCGGGACCCAGTACTTC.